This T cell receptor beta chain is drawn from a study of shared clonotypes between healthy human individuals. Overall study results and limits: Tissue TCR repertoires likely differ from these blood-only repertoires.

The protocol was immunoSEQ multiplex PCR, while the TCRdb copy is restricted to in-frame clones and leaves out a portion. Here the sample spans 2 million to 2.5 million clones, almost 96% being singletons. CD45RA-negative memory and CD45RA+ naive subsets were split from the CD4+ cells. V was clipped by 3 bases and J by 4 bases; unmatched bases: 9. This CDR3 spans 17 amino acids. The germline CDR1 and CDR2 sequences are SGDLS and YYNGEE. In the case of this clone: Its target is not known.

The chain carries TRBV9 and TRBJ2-1, with TRBD2 matching over 11 bases. Sequenced: naive CD4+ T cells sorted from blood. Subset indicated: CD45RA+ positively selected. The sequence came from a man in his late teens or twenties in good health. The CDR3 DNA reads as TGTGCCAGCAGCGCCCTGGGGACTAGCGGATCGTACAATGAGCAGTTCTTC. This codes for CASSALGTSGSYNEQFF. The whole variable domain, remainder taken from reference TRBV9 and TRBJ2-1, is DSGVTQTPKHLITATGQRVTLRCSPRSGDLSVYWYQQSLDQGLQFLIQYYNGEERAKGNILERFSAQQFPDLHSELNLSSLELGDSALYFCASSALGTSGSYNEQFFGPGTRLTVL.